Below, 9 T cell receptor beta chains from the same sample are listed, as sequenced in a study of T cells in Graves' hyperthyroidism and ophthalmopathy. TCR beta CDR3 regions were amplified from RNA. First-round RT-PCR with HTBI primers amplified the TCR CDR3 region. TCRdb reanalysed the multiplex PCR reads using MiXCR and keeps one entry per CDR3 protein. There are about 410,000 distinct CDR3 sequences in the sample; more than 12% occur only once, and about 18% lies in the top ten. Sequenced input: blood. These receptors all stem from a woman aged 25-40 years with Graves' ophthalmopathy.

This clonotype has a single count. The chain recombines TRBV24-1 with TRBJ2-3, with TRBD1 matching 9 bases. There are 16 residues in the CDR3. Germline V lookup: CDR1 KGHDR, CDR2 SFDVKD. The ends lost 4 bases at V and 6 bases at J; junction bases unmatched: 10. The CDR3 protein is CATSDREQGAWDTQYF. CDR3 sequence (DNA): TGTGCCACCAGTGACCGCGAACAGGGGGCCTGGGATACGCAGTATTTT.

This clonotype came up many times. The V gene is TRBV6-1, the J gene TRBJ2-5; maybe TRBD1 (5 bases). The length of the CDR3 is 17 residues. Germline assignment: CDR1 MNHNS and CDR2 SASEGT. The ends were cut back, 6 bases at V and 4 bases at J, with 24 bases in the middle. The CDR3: CASSSSGAGLSSETQYF. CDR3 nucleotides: TGTGCCAGCAGCTCATCTGGGGCAGGGCTTTCATCAGAGACCCAGTACTTC.

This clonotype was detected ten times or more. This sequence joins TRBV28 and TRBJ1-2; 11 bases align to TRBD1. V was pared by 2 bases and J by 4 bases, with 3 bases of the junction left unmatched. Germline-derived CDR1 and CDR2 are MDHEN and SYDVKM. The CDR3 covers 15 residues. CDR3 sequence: CASSLAGQGGYGYTF. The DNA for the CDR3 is TGTGCCAGCAGTTTAGCGGGACAGGGGGGCTATGGCTACACCTTC.

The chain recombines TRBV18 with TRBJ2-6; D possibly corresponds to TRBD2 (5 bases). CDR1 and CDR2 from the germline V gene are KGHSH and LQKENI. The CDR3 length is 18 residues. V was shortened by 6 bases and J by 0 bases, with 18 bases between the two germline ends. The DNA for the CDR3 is TGTGCCAGCTCCCCCTGGACCGGGGTAAACTCTGGGGCCAACGTCCTGACTTTC. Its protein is CASSPWTGVNSGANVLTF.

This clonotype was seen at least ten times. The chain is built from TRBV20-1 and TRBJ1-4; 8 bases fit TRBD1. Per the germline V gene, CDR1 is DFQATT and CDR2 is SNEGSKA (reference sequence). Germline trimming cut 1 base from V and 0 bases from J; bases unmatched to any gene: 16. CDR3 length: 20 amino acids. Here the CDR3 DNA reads TGCAGTGCTAGAGTAAGACAGGGGAGGCTCTCAGATCCAACTAATGAAAAACTGTTTTTT. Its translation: CSARVRQGRLSDPTNEKLFF.

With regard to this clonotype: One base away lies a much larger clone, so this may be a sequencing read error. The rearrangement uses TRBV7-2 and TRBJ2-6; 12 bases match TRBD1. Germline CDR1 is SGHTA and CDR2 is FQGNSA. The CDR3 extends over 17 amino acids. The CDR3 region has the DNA TGTGCCAGCAGCTCGGGACAGGGGGCTTCTGGGGCCAACTTCCTGACTTTC. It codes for CASSSGQGASGANFLTF.

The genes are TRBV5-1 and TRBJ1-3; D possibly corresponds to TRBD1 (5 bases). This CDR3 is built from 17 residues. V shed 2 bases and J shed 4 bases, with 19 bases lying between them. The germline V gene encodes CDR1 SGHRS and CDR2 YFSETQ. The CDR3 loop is CASSFPGTEMGGNTIYF. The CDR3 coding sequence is TGCGCCAGCAGCTTCCCTGGGACCGAGATGGGAGGAAACACCATATATTTT.

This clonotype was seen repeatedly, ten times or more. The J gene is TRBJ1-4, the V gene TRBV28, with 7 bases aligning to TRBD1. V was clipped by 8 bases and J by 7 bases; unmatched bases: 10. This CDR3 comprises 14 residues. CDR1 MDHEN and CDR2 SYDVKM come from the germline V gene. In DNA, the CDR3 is TGTGCCAGCGGATTGACAGGGAGAGGTGAAAAACTGTTTTTT. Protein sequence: CASGLTGRGEKLFF.

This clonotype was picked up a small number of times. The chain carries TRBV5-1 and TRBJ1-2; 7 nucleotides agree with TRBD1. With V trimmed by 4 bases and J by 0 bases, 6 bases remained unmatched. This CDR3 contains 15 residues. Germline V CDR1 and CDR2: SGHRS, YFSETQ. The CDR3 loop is CASSPGDSTNYGYTF. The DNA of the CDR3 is TGCGCCAGCAGCCCGGGGGACAGTACTAACTATGGCTACACCTTC.